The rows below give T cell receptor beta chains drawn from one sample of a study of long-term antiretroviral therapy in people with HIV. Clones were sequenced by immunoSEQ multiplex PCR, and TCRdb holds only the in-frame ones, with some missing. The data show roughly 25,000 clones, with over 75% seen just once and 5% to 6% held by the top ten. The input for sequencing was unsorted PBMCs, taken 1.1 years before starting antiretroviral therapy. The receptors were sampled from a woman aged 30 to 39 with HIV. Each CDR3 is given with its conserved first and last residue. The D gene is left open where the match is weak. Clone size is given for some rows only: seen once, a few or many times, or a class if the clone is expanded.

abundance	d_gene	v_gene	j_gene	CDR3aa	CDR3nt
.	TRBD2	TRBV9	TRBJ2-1	CASSAGTSGYNEQFF	TGTGCCAGCAGCGCAGGGACTAGCGGGTACAATGAGCAGTTCTTC
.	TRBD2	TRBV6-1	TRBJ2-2	CASSPRLAGTGELFF	TGTGCCAGCAGTCCCAGGCTAGCGGGTACCGGGGAGCTGTTTTTT
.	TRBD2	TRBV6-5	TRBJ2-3	CASTPSGGIADTQYF	TGTGCCAGCACCCCTAGCGGGGGAATCGCAGATACGCAGTATTTT
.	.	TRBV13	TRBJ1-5	CASSLGVEGSNQPQHF	TGTGCCAGCAGCTTAGGCGTCGAGGGATCGAATCAGCCCCAGCATTTT
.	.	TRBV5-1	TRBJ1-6	CASSLDWNSPLHF	TGCGCCAGCAGCTTGGATTGGAATTCACCCCTCCACTTT
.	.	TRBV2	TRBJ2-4	CASRGFAKNIQYF	TGTGCCAGCAGGGGTTTTGCCAAAAACATTCAGTACTTC
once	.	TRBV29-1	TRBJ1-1	CSVSHRNTEAFF	TGCAGCGTTTCACATCGGAACACTGAAGCTTTCTTT
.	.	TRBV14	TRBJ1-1	CASSEDRWDTEAFF	TGTGCCAGCAGCGAAGACAGGTGGGACACTGAAGCTTTCTTT
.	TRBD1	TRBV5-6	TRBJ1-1	CASSGTGGGNTEAFF	TGTGCCAGCAGCGGGACAGGGGGTGGGAACACTGAAGCTTTCTTT
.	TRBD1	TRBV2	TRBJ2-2	CASSVGQFGELFF	TGTGCCAGCAGTGTGGGACAGTTCGGGGAGCTGTTTTTT
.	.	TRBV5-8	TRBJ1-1	CASSLQINTEAFF	TGTGCCAGCAGCTTGCAGATTAACACTGAAGCTTTCTTT
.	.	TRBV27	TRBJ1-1	CASSLGLRNTEAFF	TGTGCCAGCAGTTTAGGACTGAGGAACACTGAAGCTTTCTTT
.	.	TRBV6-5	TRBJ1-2	CASSYSSYYGYTF	TGTGCCAGCAGTTATTCCAGCTACTATGGCTACACCTTC
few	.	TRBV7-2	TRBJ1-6	CASSLKSTTSPLHF	TGTGCCAGCAGCTTAAAATCGACCACCTCACCCCTCCACTTT
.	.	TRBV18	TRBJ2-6	CASSITQGRSSGANVLTF	TGTGCCAGCTCCATCACTCAGGGTAGAAGCTCTGGGGCCAACGTCCTGACTTTC
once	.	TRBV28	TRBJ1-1	CASSSTKRVAEAFF	TGTGCCAGCAGTTCCACGAAGCGGGTTGCTGAAGCTTTCTTT
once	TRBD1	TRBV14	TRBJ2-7	CASSGTGQDEQYF	TGTGCCAGCTCCGGGACAGGGCAAGACGAGCAGTACTTC
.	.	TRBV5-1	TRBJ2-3	CASSLGEKYGDTQYF	TGCGCCAGCAGCCTGGGGGAGAAGTACGGGGATACGCAGTATTTT
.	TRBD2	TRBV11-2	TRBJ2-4	CASSPRTSGKNIQYF	TGTGCCAGCAGCCCAAGGACTAGCGGCAAAAACATTCAGTACTTC
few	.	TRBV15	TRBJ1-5	CATSRDKGVNQPQHF	TGTGCCACCAGCAGAGATAAGGGGGTGAATCAGCCCCAGCATTTT
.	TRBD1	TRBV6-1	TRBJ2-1	CASSDIWTGEFSYNEQFF	TGTGCCAGCAGTGATATTTGGACAGGTGAATTCTCCTACAATGAGCAGTTCTTC
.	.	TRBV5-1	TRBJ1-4	CASSFGLRVSSNEKLFF	TGCGCCAGCAGCTTTGGTCTCAGGGTTAGCTCTAATGAAAAACTGTTTTTT
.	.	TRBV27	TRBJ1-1	CASSLRGGNTEAFF	TGTGCCAGCAGTTTGAGGGGTGGGAACACTGAAGCTTTCTTT
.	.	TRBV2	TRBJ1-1	CASSEEGMGIRGEAFF	TGTGCCAGCAGCGAAGAAGGTATGGGGATAAGGGGTGAAGCTTTCTTT
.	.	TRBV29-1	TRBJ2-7	CSVFFMGHSAYEQYF	TGCAGCGTTTTCTTTATGGGCCACTCAGCCTACGAGCAGTACTTC
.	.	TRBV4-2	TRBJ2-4	CASSQEQTPRLDIQYF	TGTGCCAGCAGCCAAGAGCAAACACCGAGGTTGGACATTCAGTACTTC
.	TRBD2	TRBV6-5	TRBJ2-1	CASSYSGGAVYEQFF	TGTGCCAGCAGTTATAGCGGGGGGGCCGTTTATGAGCAGTTCTTC
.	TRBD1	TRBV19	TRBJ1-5	CASLGGTGLLYSNQPQHF	TGTGCCAGCCTAGGAGGGACAGGGCTCCTTTATAGCAATCAGCCCCAGCATTTT
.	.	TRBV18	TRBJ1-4	CASSPSREINEKLFF	TGTGCCAGCTCACCCAGCCGGGAAATTAATGAAAAACTGTTTTTT
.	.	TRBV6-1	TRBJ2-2	CAGGTPAPGELFF	TGTGCCGGGGGGACACCGGCCCCCGGGGAGCTGTTTTTT
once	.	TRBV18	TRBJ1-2	CASSLTAGEGYTF	TGTGCCAGCTCACTTACCGCAGGGGAAGGCTACACCTTC
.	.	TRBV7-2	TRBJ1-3	CASSNQGGVSGNTIYF	TGTGCCAGCAGCAACCAGGGAGGGGTCTCTGGAAACACCATATATTTT
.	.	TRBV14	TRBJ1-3	CASSQTGGGNTIYF	TGTGCCAGCAGCCAGACGGGGGGAGGAAACACCATATATTTT
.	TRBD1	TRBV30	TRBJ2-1	CAWSRDSKNEQFF	TGTGCCTGGAGCCGGGACAGCAAAAATGAGCAGTTCTTC
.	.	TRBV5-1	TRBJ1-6	CASREEWGPLHF	TGCGCCAGCAGAGAGGAGTGGGGACCCCTCCACTTT
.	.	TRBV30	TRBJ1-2	CAWSPARVYTF	TGTGCCTGGAGTCCCGCCCGCGTCTACACCTTC